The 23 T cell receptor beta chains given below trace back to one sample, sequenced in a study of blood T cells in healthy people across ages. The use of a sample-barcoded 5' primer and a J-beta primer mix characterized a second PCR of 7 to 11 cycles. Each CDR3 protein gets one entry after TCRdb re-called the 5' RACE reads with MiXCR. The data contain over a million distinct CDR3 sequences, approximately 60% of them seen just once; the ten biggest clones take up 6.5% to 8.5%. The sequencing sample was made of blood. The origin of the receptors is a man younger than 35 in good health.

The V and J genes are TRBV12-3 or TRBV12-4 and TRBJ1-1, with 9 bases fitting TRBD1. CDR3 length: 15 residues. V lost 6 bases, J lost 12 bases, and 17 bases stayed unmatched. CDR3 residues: CASRSTGTGSLSSFF. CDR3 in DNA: TGTGCCAGCAGGTCGACCGGGACAGGGTCCTTGAGTTCTTTCTTT.

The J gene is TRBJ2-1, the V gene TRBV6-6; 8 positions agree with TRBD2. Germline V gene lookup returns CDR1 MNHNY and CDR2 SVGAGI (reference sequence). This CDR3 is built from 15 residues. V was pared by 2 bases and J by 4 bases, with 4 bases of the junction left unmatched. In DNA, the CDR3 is TGTGCCAGCAGTTACGGAGCGGGAGCTTACAATGAGCAGTTCTTC. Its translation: CASSYGAGAYNEQFF.

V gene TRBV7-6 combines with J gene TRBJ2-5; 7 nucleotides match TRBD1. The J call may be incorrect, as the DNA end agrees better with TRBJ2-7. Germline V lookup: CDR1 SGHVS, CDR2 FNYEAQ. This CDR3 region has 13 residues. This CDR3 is CASSFRDRYEQYF. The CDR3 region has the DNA TGTGCCAGCAGCTTCAGGGACAGATACGAGCAGTACTTC.

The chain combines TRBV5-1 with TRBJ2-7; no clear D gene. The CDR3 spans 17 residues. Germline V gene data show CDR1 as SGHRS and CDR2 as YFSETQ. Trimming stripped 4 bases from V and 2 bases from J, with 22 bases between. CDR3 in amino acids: CASSLCPDLKRAYEQYF. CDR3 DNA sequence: TGCGCCAGCAGCCTGTGTCCGGACCTAAAAAGGGCCTACGAGCAGTACTTC.

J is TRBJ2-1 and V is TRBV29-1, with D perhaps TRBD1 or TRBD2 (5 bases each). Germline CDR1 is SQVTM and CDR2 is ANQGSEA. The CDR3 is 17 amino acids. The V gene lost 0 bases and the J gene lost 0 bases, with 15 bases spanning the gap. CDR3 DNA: TGCAGCGTTGAAGAGGGGGAAGGGTACGTCTCCTACAATGAGCAGTTCTTC. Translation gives CSVEEGEGYVSYNEQFF.

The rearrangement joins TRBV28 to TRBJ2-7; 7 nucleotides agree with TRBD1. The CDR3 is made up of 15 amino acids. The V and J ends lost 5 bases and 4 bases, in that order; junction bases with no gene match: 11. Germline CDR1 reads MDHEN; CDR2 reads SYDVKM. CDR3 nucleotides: TGTGCCAGCAGTCCACCGTCAGGGGGTCTTTACGAGCAGTACTTC. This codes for CASSPPSGGLYEQYF.

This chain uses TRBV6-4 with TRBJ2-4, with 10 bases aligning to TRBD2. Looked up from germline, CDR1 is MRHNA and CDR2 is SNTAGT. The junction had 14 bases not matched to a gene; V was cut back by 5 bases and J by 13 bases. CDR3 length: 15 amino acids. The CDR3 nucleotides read TGTGCCAGCAGTCGGAGCGGGGGGGACTACAATGAGCAGTACTTC. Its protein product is CASSRSGGDYNEQYF.

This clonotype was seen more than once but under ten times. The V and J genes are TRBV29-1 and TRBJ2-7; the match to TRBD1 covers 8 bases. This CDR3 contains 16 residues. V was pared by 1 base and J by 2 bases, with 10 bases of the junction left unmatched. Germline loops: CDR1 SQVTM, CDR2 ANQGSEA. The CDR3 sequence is CSVEGQGRTATYEQYF. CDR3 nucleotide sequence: TGCAGCGTTGAAGGACAGGGGCGAACAGCTACCTACGAGCAGTACTTC.

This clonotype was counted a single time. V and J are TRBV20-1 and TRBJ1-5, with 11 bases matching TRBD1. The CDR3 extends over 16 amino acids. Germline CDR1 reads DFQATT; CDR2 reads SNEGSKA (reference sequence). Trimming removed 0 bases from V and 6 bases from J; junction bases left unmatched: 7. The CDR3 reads CSARDSGQGAGQPQHF. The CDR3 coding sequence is TGCAGTGCTAGAGATTCTGGACAGGGGGCGGGTCAGCCCCAGCATTTT.

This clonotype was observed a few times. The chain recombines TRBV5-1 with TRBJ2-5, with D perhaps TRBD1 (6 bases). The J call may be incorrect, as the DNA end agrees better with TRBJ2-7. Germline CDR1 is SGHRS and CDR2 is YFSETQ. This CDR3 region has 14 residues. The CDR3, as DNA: TGCGCCAGCAGCCCCCGGACAGAGAGCTACGAGCAGTACTTC. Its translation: CASSPRTESYEQYF.

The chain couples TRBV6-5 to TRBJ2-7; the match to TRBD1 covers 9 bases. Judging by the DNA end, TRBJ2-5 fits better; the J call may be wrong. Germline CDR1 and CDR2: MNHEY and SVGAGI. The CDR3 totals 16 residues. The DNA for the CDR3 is TGTGCCAGCAGGAATCCGGGACAGGGCCTTCGGTGGACCCAGTACTTC. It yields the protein CASRNPGQGLRWTQYF.

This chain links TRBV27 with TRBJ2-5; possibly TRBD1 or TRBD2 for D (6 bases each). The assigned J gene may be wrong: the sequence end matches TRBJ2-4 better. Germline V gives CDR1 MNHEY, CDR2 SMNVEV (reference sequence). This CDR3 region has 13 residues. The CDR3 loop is CASTKTGRNIQYF. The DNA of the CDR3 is TGTGCCAGCACCAAAACAGGGAGGAACATTCAGTACTTC.

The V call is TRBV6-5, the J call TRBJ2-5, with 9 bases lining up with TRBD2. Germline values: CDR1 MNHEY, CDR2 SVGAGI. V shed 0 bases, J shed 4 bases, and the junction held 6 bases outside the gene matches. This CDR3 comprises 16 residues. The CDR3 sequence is CASSYSSGGSVETQYF. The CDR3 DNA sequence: TGTGCCAGCAGTTACTCTAGCGGGGGATCTGTAGAGACCCAGTACTTC.

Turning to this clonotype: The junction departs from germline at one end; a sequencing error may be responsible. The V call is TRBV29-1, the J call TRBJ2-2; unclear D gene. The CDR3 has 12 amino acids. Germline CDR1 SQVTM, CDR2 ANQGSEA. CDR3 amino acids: CSAERVAGELFF. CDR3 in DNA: TGCAGCGCTGAACGTGTTGCCGGGGAGCTGTTTTTT.

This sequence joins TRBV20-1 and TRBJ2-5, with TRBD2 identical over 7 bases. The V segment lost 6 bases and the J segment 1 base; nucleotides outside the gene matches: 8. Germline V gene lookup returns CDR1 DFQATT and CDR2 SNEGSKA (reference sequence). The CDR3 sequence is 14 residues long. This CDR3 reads CSAASGAFQETQYF. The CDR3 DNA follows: TGCAGTGCCGCTAGCGGAGCCTTCCAAGAGACCCAGTACTTC.

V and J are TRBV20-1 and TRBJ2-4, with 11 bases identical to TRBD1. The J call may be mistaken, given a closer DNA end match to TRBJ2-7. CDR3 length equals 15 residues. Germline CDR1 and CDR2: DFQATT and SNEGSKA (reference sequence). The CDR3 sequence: CSAINRDRGLDEQYF. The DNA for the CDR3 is TGCAGTGCTATTAACCGGGACAGGGGGTTAGACGAGCAGTACTTC.

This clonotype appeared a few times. CDR3 DNA: TGCAGTGCCACCTCCAGTTTCTACGAGCAGTACTTC. Residues: CSATSSFYEQYF. The rearrangement links TRBV20-1 to TRBJ2-7, with D unresolved. The CDR3 consists of 12 residues. Trimming removed 6 bases at V and 3 bases at J, with 12 bases between. The germline V gene has CDR1 DFQATT and CDR2 SNEGSKA (reference sequence).

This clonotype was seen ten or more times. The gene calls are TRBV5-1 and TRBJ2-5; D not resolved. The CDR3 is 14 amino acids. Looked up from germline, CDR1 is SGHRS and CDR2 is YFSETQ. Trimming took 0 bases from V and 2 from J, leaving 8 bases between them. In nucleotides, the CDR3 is TGCGCCAGCAGCTTGGACAGCTCTCAAGAGACCCAGTACTTC. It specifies CASSLDSSQETQYF.

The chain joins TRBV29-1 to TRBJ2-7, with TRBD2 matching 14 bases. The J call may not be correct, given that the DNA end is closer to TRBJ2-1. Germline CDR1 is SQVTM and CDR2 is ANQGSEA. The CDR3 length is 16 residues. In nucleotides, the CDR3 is TGCAGCGTTGAGGACACGGGACTAGCGGGAGTCTATGAGCAGTTCTTC. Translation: CSVEDTGLAGVYEQFF.

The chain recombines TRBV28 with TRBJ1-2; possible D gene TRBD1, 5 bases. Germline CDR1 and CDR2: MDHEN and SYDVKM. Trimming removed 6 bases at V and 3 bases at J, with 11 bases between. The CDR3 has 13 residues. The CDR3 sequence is CASSRVSDYGYTF. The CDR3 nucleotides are TGTGCCAGCAGCAGGGTGTCCGACTATGGCTACACCTTC.

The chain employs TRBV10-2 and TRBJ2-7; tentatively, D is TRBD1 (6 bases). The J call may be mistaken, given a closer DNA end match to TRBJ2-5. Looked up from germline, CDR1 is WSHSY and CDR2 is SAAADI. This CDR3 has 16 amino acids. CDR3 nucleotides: TGCGCCAGCAGTGGCTATGGACAGAGTCCAGTGGAGACCCAGTACTTC. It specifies CASSGYGQSPVETQYF.

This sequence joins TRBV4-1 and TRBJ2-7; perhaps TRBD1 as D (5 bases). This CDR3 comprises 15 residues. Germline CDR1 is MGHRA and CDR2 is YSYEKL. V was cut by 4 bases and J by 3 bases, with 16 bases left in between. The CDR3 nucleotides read TGCGCCAGCAGCCCCCTACCTACAGGAAGCTACGAGCAGTACTTC. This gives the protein CASSPLPTGSYEQYF.

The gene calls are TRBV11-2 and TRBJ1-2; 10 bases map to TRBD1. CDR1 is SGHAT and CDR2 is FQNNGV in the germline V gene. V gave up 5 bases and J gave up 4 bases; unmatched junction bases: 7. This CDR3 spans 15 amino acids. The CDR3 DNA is TGTGCCAGCAGCGAGACAGGGGGCGCGGGCTATGGCTACACCTTC. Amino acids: CASSETGGAGYGYTF.